Given below is one T cell receptor beta chain in context. Antigen specificity is unknown. This entry is derived from a study of regulatory T cells in long-lasting Graves disease. Arm-PCR with iRepertoire HTBI primers amplified the CDR3 regions for these TCR beta libraries. TCRdb processed the multiplex PCR reads anew with MiXCR; each CDR3 protein has one entry. The sample consists of about 420,000 distinct CDR3 sequences, approximately 16% of them appearing once. Study outcomes and limitations: Persistent Graves' disease cases displayed lower TCR diversity than newly diagnosed ones. A greater number of public clonotypes (more than 2,500) was shared by persistent patients than by new patients (roughly 880).

This CDR3 is built from 16 residues. CDR1 DFQATT and CDR2 SNEGSKA come from the germline V gene (reference sequence). V lost 7 bases, J lost 3 bases, and 12 bases stayed unmatched. The time point: newly diagnosed GD, antithyroid drugs for less than 3 months. PBMC RNA served as the TCR library source. These data were likewise used in another study, on T cells in Graves' hyperthyroidism and ophthalmopathy. As reported in that work: The hyperthyroidism was newly diagnosed and had lasted under 2 months; the patients were aged 18 to 65. The HTBI primer set drove a first-round RT-PCR of the TCR CDR3.

The material was peripheral blood mononuclear cells (PBMCs), obtained at new diagnosis, from a patient treated with antithyroid drugs. This chain uses TRBV20-1 with TRBJ2-7; TRBD2 matches 13 bases. The source is a woman aged 18-29 years with Graves disease. CDR3 in DNA: TGCAGTGTGCGGACTAGCGGGAGAAATGTCATCTACGAGCAGTACTTC. Its translation: CSVRTSGRNVIYEQYF.